Detailed here is one TCR beta chain. This clone was seen only a few times. This clone's antigen is unknown. No per-base quality is available; no much larger clone lies one base away. The CDR3, from cysteine to phenylalanine, totals 14 residues. This entry keeps only the CDR3 DNA: 42 bases, framed from base 1. CDR1 and CDR2, per the germline V gene (reference sequence), are LNHDA and SQIVND. Cut back by 4 bases and 2 bases, the V and J ends lie 12 bases apart. The immunoSEQ Assay, a bias-controlled multiplex PCR, was used to amplify TCRbeta CDR3 regions from genomic DNA. As for the original processing: The number of nucleated cells in each sample was estimated by amplification of reference gene primers within the assay. To quantify the absolute abundance of each unique TCRbeta CDR3 rearrangement, sequence reads were collapsed and filtered. For each sample, productive Simpson clonality was calculated by taking the square root of Simpson's diversity index across productive rearrangements. As stored in TCRdb, this immuneACCESS dataset retains in-frame rearrangements with V and J assigned. A fraction of the clones does not appear; measured against another copy, unresolved V genes explain less than half of the discrepancy, and the remainder lacks a known reason. V and J calls and clone size are those listed in that table; D and trimming were worked out from the DNA. For this sample there are fewer than 50,000 clones; under 80% appear just once. The ten largest clonotypes hold about 25% of the sample.

The data were obtained in a study of blood T cell repertoires in COVID-19 (dated by TCRdb to about 2020). For context, the study as a whole: Collaborator samples came from the United States, Italy and Spain and covered acute and convalescent phases of COVID-19. The material from the prospective study consisted of cDNA or gDNA derived from T cells, B-cell-depleted T cells, or PBMCs. Subjects who had been exposed to COVID-19, were actively infected with it, or had recovered from it provided the deeply sampled blood TCRbeta repertoires that made up the dataset. The repertoires were released in a freely available public database meant as a resource for research on the immune response to SARS-CoV-2. The samples were drawn from two sources: the first 160 participants of the ongoing ImmuneRACE study, and 1,000 to 1,500 subjects contributed by 6 global collaborators. Nearly every sample came with metadata listing a de-identified subject ID, COVID-19 status, age in years and sex. Where available, HLA class I and class II types were taken from metadata supplied by the sample provider and were not determined by assay-based typing. On the study overall, not on this receptor specifically: Clinical and demographic metadata were provided uncurated, with the amount varying by source and participant.

Collaborating institutions collected whole blood in K2EDTA tubes following their own protocols. For TCRbeta analysis, collaborator samples were shipped as frozen whole blood, as isolated PBMCs, or as DNA extracted from either sample type. The sequence came from a man older than 75 with acute or convalescent COVID-19. The chain is assembled from TRBV19 and TRBJ2-7; the D region possibly corresponds to TRBD1 (6 bases align). The sequenced material came from peripheral blood. The CDR3 region has the sequence CASSKQGSTYEQYF. The DNA reads TGTGCCAGTAGTAAACAGGGCAGTACCTACGAGCAGTACTTC.